This record looks at one T cell receptor beta chain sequence and its context. This specimen belongs to a study of T cells in Graves' hyperthyroidism and ophthalmopathy. For the study at large: Blood from the periphery was taken at initial diagnosis, before any treatment.

The CDR3 runs 19 residues. Germline-derived CDR1 and CDR2 are MGHRA and YSYEKL. Trimming at V came to 1 base and at J to 0 bases, leaving 14 bases not matched to a gene. It was RNA transcripts that yielded the amplified TCR beta CDR3 regions. During a first-round RT-PCR of the TCR CDR3, the HTBI primer set was used. TCRdb re-derived calls from the multiplex PCR reads in MiXCR, one entry per CDR3 protein. This sample has around 380,000 distinct CDR3 sequences, with approximately 13% found just once. This clonotype was obtained from a man aged 25 to 45 with Graves' hyperthyroidism that later progressed to Graves' ophthalmopathy. The chain links TRBV4-1 to TRBJ1-2; TRBD1 matches 7 bases. The source material was blood. The DNA for the CDR3 is TGCGCCAGCAGCCAAGTACTCGTACAGGGGAGGGGGTCTAACTATGGCTACACCTTC. Translated, it gives CASSQVLVQGRGSNYGYTF.